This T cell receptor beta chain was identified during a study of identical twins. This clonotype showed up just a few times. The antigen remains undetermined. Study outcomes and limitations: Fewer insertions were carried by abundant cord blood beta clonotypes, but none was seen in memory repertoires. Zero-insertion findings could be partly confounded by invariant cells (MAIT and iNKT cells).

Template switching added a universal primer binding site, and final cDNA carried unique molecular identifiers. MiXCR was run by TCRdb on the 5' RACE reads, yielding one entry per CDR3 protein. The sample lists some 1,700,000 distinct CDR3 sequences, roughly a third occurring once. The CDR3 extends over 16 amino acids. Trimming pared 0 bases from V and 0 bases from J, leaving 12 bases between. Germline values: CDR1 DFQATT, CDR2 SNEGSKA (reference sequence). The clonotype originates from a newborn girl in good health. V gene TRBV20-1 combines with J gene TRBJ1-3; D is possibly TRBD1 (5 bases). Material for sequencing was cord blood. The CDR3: CSARDFDSLSGNTIYF. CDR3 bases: TGCAGTGCTAGAGATTTCGACAGTCTCTCTGGAAACACCATATATTTT.